Following are 31 T cell receptor beta chains from one sample sequenced in a study of cytomegalovirus exposure and HLA in healthy donors. A multiplex PCR was run with 60 Vbeta primers and 13 Jbeta primers. The protocol was immunoSEQ multiplex PCR, while the TCRdb copy is restricted to in-frame clones and leaves out a portion. This sample has 200,000 or so clones; over 60% occur once, and the top ten carry 1.5% to 2%. The sequenced sample was PBMCs. These receptors originate from a man aged 18 to 30 in good health and CMV-seronegative.

This clone has only one observation. The rearrangement links TRBV5-8 to TRBJ2-7; 11 nucleotides line up with TRBD1. The CDR3 has 17 amino acids. V gave up 2 bases and J gave up 2 bases; unmatched junction bases: 9. CDR1 is SGHTS and CDR2 is YDEGEE in the germline V gene. CDR3 in amino acids: CASSFSRGQGEPYEQYF. The CDR3 DNA reads as TGTGCCAGCAGCTTCTCCCGGGGACAGGGGGAACCCTACGAGCAGTACTTC.

The rearrangement joins TRBV28 to TRBJ2-7; 11 nucleotides align to TRBD1. CDR1 is MDHEN, CDR2 SYDVKM, per germline. The V gene end was trimmed by 4 bases and the J gene end by 2 bases; junction bases not matched to a gene: 4. The CDR3 contains 15 residues. CDR3 nucleotide sequence: TGTGCCAGCAGTTCTGGGACAGGGGGTACCTACGAGCAGTACTTC. Translating gives CASSSGTGGTYEQYF.

The chain combines TRBV28 with TRBJ1-3; D ambiguous. The CDR3 spans 15 residues. Germline V gene data show CDR1 as MDHEN and CDR2 as SYDVKM. V lost 7 bases and J lost 2, with 15 bases in between. The CDR3: CASTRGGSAGNTIYF. CDR3 DNA sequence: TGTGCCAGCACCCGTGGAGGCTCAGCTGGAAACACCATATATTTT.

The J gene is TRBJ2-3, the V gene TRBV18, with 13 bases lining up with TRBD2. The CDR3 runs 17 residues. The germline CDR1 and CDR2 sequences are KGHSH and LQKENI. Unmatched junction bases numbered 11, after V lost 6 bases and J lost 5 bases. For the CDR3, the DNA is TGTGCCAGCTCGAGTTCGGGACTAGCGGGACTGGAAGATACGCAGTATTTT. Amino acid sequence: CASSSSGLAGLEDTQYF.

The rearrangement links TRBV10-3 to TRBJ1-5; D gene uncertain. Per germline, CDR1 ENHRY and CDR2 SYGVKD. The CDR3 runs 19 residues. The V and J ends lost 3 bases and 0 bases respectively, with 21 bases between them. The CDR3 bases are TGTGCCATCAGTGACCGCGCCGACTCCATAGGCCTTAGCAATCAGCCCCAGCATTTT. Its protein product is CAISDRADSIGLSNQPQHF.

Here the CDR3 DNA reads TGTGCCAGCAGCTCAGAACTCCGGGGAGATACGCAGTATTTT. This encodes CASSSELRGDTQYF. This chain links TRBV7-8 with TRBJ2-3; TRBD2 is a possible D gene (5 bases). This CDR3 region has 14 residues. V was trimmed by 4 bases and J by 5 bases, leaving 13 bases between them. CDR1 is SGHVS, CDR2 FQNEAQ, per germline.

The rearrangement links TRBV7-9 to TRBJ2-1, with D tentatively TRBD2 (6 bases). The CDR3 has 16 residues. Germline CDR1 reads SEHNR; CDR2 reads FQNEAQ (reference sequence). Trimming pared 3 bases from V and 4 bases from J, leaving 16 bases between. CDR3 residues: CASSLGLAGSYNEQFF. The CDR3 bases are TGTGCCAGCAGCTTGGGACTTGCGGGGTCATACAATGAGCAGTTCTTC.

The rearrangement links TRBV19 to TRBJ2-3; 8 nucleotides agree with TRBD1. The CDR3 runs 14 residues. Per the germline V gene, CDR1 is LNHDA and CDR2 is SQIVND (reference sequence). After removal of 6 bases from V and 7 bases from J, the junction contained 9 bases not matched to a gene. The CDR3 nucleotides are TGTGCCAGTAGGACAGGGGTCGGGTCATATACGCAGTATTTT. Protein sequence: CASRTGVGSYTQYF.

The chain employs TRBV18 and TRBJ2-5, with TRBD2 as a possible D gene (5 bases). CDR3 size: 14 residues. The V end lost 0 bases, the J end lost 5 bases, and 10 bases lay between the germline ends. Germline-derived CDR1 and CDR2 are KGHSH and LQKENI. CDR3 coding DNA: TGTGCCAGCTCACCACCCACTAGAGTTGAGACCCAGTACTTC. Amino acid sequence: CASSPPTRVETQYF. Full variable domain (outside the CDR3, taken from reference TRBV18 and TRBJ2-5): NAGVMQNPRHLVRRRGQEARLRCSPMKGHSHVYWYRQLPEEGLKFMVYLQKENIIDESGMPKERFSAEFPKEGPSILRIQQVVRGDSAAYFCASSPPTRVETQYFGPGTRLLVL.

The chain links TRBV6-5 to TRBJ2-5; 8 bases fit TRBD1. The DNA end favors TRBJ2-7, so the J call may be wrong. The CDR3 sequence is 15 residues long. Germline V gives CDR1 MNHEY, CDR2 SVGAGI. The CDR3 DNA is TGTGCCAGCAGGGAACCCGGTACAGGGGGTTACGAGCAGTACTTC. Residues: CASREPGTGGYEQYF.

This clone is a singleton in its sample. The CDR3 DNA follows: TGTGCCAGCAGCGTAGCCGGGACAGGGGAGCTGAACACCGGGGAGCTGTTTTTT. This translates into CASSVAGTGELNTGELFF. This chain uses TRBV9 with TRBJ2-2, with TRBD1 matching over 10 bases. Trimming at V came to 0 bases and at J to 1 base, leaving 6 bases not matched to a gene. This CDR3 contains 18 residues. CDR1 SGDLS and CDR2 YYNGEE come from the germline V gene.

This chain uses TRBV4-1 with TRBJ2-3, with 7 bases that match TRBD2. Germline loops: CDR1 MGHRA, CDR2 YSYEKL. Trimming cost V 1 base and J 4 bases; bases outside gene matches: 5. CDR3 length: 15 amino acids. In DNA, the CDR3 is TGCGCCAGCAGCCAAGTGGAGGGAGGGGCAGATACGCAGTATTTT. This codes for CASSQVEGGADTQYF.

This clone has just one count. This chain connects TRBV2 to TRBJ2-7; TRBD2 aligns across 11 bases. Germline CDR1 SNHLY, CDR2 FYNNEI. Trimming at V came to 3 bases and at J to 2 bases, leaving 3 bases not matched to a gene. The CDR3 loop spans 15 amino acids. CDR3 nucleotide sequence: TGTGCCAGCAGTGAGACTAGCGGGGTCACCTACGAGCAGTACTTC. It encodes CASSETSGVTYEQYF.

V gene TRBV11-3 combines with J gene TRBJ2-1, with D perhaps matching TRBD1 (5 bases). Germline values: CDR1 SGHNT, CDR2 YENEEA. Trimming left V 1 base short and J 5 bases short, with 15 bases between. This CDR3 region has 16 residues. The CDR3 here is CASSLAGQFLNNEQFF. CDR3 sequence (DNA): TGTGCCAGCAGCTTAGCAGGGCAGTTTCTAAACAATGAGCAGTTCTTC.

The rearrangement links TRBV28 to TRBJ2-1, with D tentatively TRBD1 (6 bases). Germline assignment: CDR1 MDHEN and CDR2 SYDVKM. The CDR3 loop spans 17 amino acids. The V end lost 1 base, the J end lost 3 bases, and 16 bases lay between the germline ends. In DNA, the CDR3 is TGTGCCAGCAGTTTATCAGTTCTGGACAGCCTCTACAATGAGCAGTTCTTC. Translating it yields CASSLSVLDSLYNEQFF.

This chain uses TRBV7-2 with TRBJ2-5; 12 bases line up with TRBD2. The V and J ends lost 4 bases and 5 bases, in that order; junction bases with no gene match: 11. CDR1 and CDR2 from the germline V gene are SGHTA and FQGNSA. This CDR3 has 17 residues. In DNA, the CDR3 is TGTGCCAGCAGCTCCGCGCTAGCGGGGGGGCCGGCGGAGACCCAGTACTTC. It specifies CASSSALAGGPAETQYF.

This chain connects TRBV19 to TRBJ2-3, with a tentative D call TRBD2 (6 bases). V was shortened by 3 bases and J by 4 bases, with 17 bases between the two germline ends. This CDR3 has 16 amino acids. Germline-derived CDR1 and CDR2 are LNHDA and SQIVND (reference sequence). The CDR3 DNA is TGTGCCAGTAGTATCGAGGGACGAAGGAGGGCAGATACGCAGTATTTT. Its protein product is CASSIEGRRRADTQYF.

The chain links TRBV28 to TRBJ2-5; tentative D call: TRBD1 (6 bases). Germline values: CDR1 MDHEN, CDR2 SYDVKM. The CDR3 sequence is 13 residues long. Trimming cost V 5 bases and J 0 bases, with 7 bases left between them. CDR3 DNA: TGTGCCAGCAGTAGGGGGTACCAAGAGACCCAGTACTTC. Protein product: CASSRGYQETQYF.

J is TRBJ1-5 and V is TRBV6-5; 7 nucleotides align to TRBD1. Per germline, CDR1 MNHEY and CDR2 SVGAGI. This CDR3 has 15 amino acids. With 0 bases clipped from V and 5 bases from J, the junction kept 4 bases outside the gene matches. The CDR3 bases are TGTGCCAGCAGTTACTCGATCACAGGGGATCAGCCCCAGCATTTT. It translates to CASSYSITGDQPQHF.

V is TRBV28 and J is TRBJ2-2, with a possible D match to TRBD1 (7 bases). This CDR3 has 14 residues. The germline gives CDR1 MDHEN, CDR2 SYDVKM. Deletions cut 3 bases from V and 4 bases from J, with 9 bases between. The chain's CDR3 is CASSFQGGTGELFF. Here the CDR3 DNA reads TGTGCCAGCAGTTTCCAGGGGGGCACCGGGGAGCTGTTTTTT.

The gene calls are TRBV27 and TRBJ2-7; D gene ambiguous. Trimming removed 3 bases from V and 3 bases from J, with 6 bases in between. CDR1 is MNHEY and CDR2 is SMNVEV in the germline V gene (reference sequence). This CDR3 has 12 residues. CDR3 sequence reads: CASSLSGYEQYF. CDR3 nucleotide sequence: TGTGCCAGCAGTTTGAGTGGCTACGAGCAGTACTTC.

CDR3 region: CASRSTSGVNTGELFF. The CDR3 bases are TGTGCCAGCAGATCGACTAGCGGGGTCAACACCGGGGAGCTGTTTTTT. The chain uses TRBV7-9 and TRBJ2-2, with 11 bases that match TRBD2. Germline V gene data show CDR1 as SEHNR and CDR2 as FQNEAQ (reference sequence). CDR3 length equals 16 residues. V lost 6 bases and J lost 2; bases outside the gene matches: 5.

The rearrangement links TRBV28 to TRBJ2-1; 13 nucleotides match TRBD2. Germline assignment: CDR1 MDHEN and CDR2 SYDVKM. The V gene end was trimmed by 3 bases and the J gene end by 6 bases; junction bases not matched to a gene: 8. The CDR3 is made up of 17 amino acids. CDR3 amino acids: CASSFYELAGGSNEQFF. CDR3 bases: TGTGCCAGCAGTTTCTACGAACTAGCGGGAGGGTCCAATGAGCAGTTCTTC. The full variable domain, its missing parts supplied by reference TRBV28 and TRBJ2-1, is DVKVTQSSRYLVKRTGEKVFLECVQDMDHENMFWYRQDPGLGLRLIYFSYDVKMKEKGDIPEGYSVSREKKERFSLILESASTNQTSMYLCASSFYELAGGSNEQFFGPGTRLTVL.

The chain recombines TRBV27 with TRBJ1-4, with TRBD1 matching 8 bases. The CDR3 is 13 residues long. The ends lost 9 bases at V and 6 bases at J; junction bases unmatched: 6. The germline V gene encodes CDR1 MNHEY and CDR2 SMNVEV (reference sequence). CDR3 region: CASSRTGYEKLFF. Written as DNA, the CDR3 is TGTGCCAGTTCCAGGACAGGGTATGAAAAACTGTTTTTT. The complete variable domain, with remaining parts taken from reference TRBV27 and TRBJ1-4, reads EAQVTQNPRYLITVTGKKLTVTCSQNMNHEYMSWYRQDPGLGLRQIYYSMNVEVTDKGDVPEGYKVSRKEKRNFPLILESPSPNQTSLYFCASSRTGYEKLFFGSGTQLSVL.

This chain connects TRBV9 to TRBJ2-1; TRBD2 matches at 8 bases. The V gene's germline CDR1 is SGDLS and CDR2 YYNGEE. The CDR3 consists of 15 residues. The junction had 10 bases not matched to a gene; V was cut back by 4 bases and J by 7 bases. CDR3 in DNA: TGTGCCAGCAGCCTCCAGAGCGGGAGTGGTAATGAGCAGTTCTTC. It encodes CASSLQSGSGNEQFF.

The chain joins TRBV5-1 to TRBJ2-7; D may be TRBD2 (5 bases). Germline CDR1 is SGHRS and CDR2 is YFSETQ. V was clipped by 0 bases and J by 4 bases, with 17 bases between them. The CDR3 loop spans 16 amino acids. CDR3 region: CASSLVPVGSGYEQYF. CDR3 nucleotides: TGCGCCAGCAGCTTGGTACCAGTAGGGAGCGGTTACGAGCAGTACTTC.

A word on this clone: At one end, the junction sequence differs from germline, possibly due to a read error. The CDR3 reads CSSSRSQMNTEAFF. CDR3 bases: TGTTCCAGCAGCCGTTCCCAGATGAACACTGAAGCTTTCTTT. The rearrangement links TRBV7-9 to TRBJ1-1; D not resolved. There are 14 residues in the CDR3. CDR1 and CDR2 from the germline V gene are SEHNR and FQNEAQ (reference sequence).

This rearrangement joins TRBV6-5 to TRBJ2-7; perhaps TRBD1 as D (6 bases). CDR1 is MNHEY, CDR2 SVGAGI, per germline. The CDR3 loop spans 11 amino acids. V was trimmed by 8 bases and J by 5 bases, leaving 10 bases between them. In nucleotides, the CDR3 is TGTGCCAGCTCGCACAGGGACGAGCAGTACTTC. Translated, it gives CASSHRDEQYF.

The genes are TRBV7-9 and TRBJ2-7; the match to TRBD2 covers 7 bases. Germline values: CDR1 SEHNR, CDR2 FQNEAQ (reference sequence). CDR3 size: 14 residues. V shed 1 base and J 4 bases; nucleotides not matched to a gene: 4. DNA of the CDR3: TGTGCCAGCAGCTTAGAATCGGGAGGATACGAGCAGTACTTC. Residues: CASSLESGGYEQYF.

The V and J genes are TRBV27 and TRBJ1-6; no clear D. The germline V and J ends were trimmed by 0 bases and 9 bases, with 15 bases remaining between them. Germline V gene sequence: CDR1 MNHEY, CDR2 SMNVEV (reference sequence). This CDR3 is built from 16 residues. The CDR3 nucleotides are TGTGCCAGCAGTTTATCGGGCAATGGGCGGGTTTCACCCCTCCACTTT. Amino acid sequence: CASSLSGNGRVSPLHF.

In this sample, this clone turned up once. The V and J genes are TRBV5-1 and TRBJ2-3; a weak D match, TRBD2 (6 bases). The germline V gene encodes CDR1 SGHRS and CDR2 YFSETQ. The CDR3 spans 14 residues. Trimming removed 0 bases at V and 4 bases at J, with 9 bases between. The CDR3 region is CASSLGDSADTQYF. DNA of the CDR3: TGCGCCAGCAGCTTGGGGGACTCGGCAGATACGCAGTATTTT.